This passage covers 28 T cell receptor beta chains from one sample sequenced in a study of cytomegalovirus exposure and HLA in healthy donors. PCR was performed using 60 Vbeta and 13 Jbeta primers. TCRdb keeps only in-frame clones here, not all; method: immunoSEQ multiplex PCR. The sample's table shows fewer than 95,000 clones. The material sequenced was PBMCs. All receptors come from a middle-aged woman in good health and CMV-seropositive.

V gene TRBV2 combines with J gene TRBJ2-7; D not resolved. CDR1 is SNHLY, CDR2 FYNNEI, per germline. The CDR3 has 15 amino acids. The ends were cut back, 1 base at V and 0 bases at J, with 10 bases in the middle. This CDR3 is CASSEGQAISYEQYF. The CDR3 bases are TGTGCCAGCAGTGAAGGTCAGGCCATCTCCTACGAGCAGTACTTC.

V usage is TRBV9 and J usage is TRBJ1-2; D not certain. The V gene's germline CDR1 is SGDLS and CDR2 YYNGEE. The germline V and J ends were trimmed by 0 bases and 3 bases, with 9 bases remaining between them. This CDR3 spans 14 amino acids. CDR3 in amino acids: CASSVEIGDYGYTF. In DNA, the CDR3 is TGTGCCAGCAGCGTAGAAATCGGGGACTATGGCTACACCTTC.

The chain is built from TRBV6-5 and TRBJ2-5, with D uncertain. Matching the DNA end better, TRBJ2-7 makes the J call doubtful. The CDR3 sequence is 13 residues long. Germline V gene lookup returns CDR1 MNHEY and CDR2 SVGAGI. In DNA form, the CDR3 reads TGTGCCAGCAGTTACCGAGTCGACTACGAGCAGTACTTC. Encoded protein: CASSYRVDYEQYF.

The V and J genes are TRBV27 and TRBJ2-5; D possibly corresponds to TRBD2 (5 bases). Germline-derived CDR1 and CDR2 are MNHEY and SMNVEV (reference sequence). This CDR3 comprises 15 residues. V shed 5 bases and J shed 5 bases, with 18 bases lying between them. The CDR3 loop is CASSPLAQSTETQYF. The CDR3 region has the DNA TGTGCCAGCAGTCCCCTAGCTCAGAGTACTGAGACCCAGTACTTC.

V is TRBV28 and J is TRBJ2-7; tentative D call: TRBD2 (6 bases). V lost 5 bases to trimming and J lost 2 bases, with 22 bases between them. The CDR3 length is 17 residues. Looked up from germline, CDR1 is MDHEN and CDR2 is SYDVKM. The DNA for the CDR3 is TGTGCCAGCAGTCTCTCCCTCGGAGGGGATCTACCCTACGAGCAGTACTTC. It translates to CASSLSLGGDLPYEQYF. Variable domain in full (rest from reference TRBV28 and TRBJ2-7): DVKVTQSSRYLVKRTGEKVFLECVQDMDHENMFWYRQDPGLGLRLIYFSYDVKMKEKGDIPEGYSVSREKKERFSLILESASTNQTSMYLCASSLSLGGDLPYEQYFGPGTRLTVT.

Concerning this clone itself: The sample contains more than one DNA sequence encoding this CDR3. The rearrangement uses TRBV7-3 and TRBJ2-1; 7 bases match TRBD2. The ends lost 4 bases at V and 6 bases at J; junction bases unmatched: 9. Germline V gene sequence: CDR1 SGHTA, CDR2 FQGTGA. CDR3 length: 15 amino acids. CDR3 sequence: CASSSSGTNTNEQFF. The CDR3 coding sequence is TGTGCCAGCAGCTCTTCCGGGACTAACACCAATGAGCAGTTCTTC.

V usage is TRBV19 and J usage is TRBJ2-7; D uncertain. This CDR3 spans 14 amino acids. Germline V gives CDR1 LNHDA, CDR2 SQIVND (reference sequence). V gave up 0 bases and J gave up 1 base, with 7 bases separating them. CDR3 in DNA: TGTGCCAGTAGTATAGATGCGGAGTCCTACGAGCAGTACTTC. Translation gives CASSIDAESYEQYF.

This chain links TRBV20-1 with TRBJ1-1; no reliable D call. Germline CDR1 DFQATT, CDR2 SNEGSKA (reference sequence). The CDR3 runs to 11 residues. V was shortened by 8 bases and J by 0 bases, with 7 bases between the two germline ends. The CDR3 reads CSSSLNTEAFF. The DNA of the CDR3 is TGCAGTTCCTCCCTGAACACTGAAGCTTTCTTT.

The CDR3 loop reads CASSFPGTGGEAQYF. CDR3 sequence (DNA): TGCGCCAGCAGCTTTCCCGGGACAGGGGGTGAGGCCCAGTACTTC. The rearrangement joins TRBV5-1 to TRBJ2-5; 11 bases align to TRBD1. CDR3 length equals 15 residues. The germline CDR1 and CDR2 sequences are SGHRS and YFSETQ. The V gene end was trimmed by 2 bases and the J gene end by 9 bases; junction bases not matched to a gene: 9.

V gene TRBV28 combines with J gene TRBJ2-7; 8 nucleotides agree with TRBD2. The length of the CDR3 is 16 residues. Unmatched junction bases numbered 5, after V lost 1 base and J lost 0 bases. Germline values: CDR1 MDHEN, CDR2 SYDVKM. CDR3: CASSLFGTRSSYEQYF. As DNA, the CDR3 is TGTGCCAGCAGTTTATTCGGGACTAGGAGCTCCTACGAGCAGTACTTC.

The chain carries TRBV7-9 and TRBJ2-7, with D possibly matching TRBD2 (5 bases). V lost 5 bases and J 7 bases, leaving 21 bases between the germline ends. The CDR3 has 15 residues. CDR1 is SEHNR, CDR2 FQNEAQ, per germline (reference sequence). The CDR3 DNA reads TGTGCCAGCAGCCCCTCCGATACTAGAGACCGAGAGCAGTACTTC. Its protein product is CASSPSDTRDREQYF.

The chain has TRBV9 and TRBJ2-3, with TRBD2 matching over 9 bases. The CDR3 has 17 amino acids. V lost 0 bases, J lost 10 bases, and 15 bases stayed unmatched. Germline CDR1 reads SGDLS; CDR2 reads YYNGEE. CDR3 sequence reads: CASSVASGTGDIGPQYF. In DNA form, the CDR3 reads TGTGCCAGCAGCGTAGCTAGCGGGACGGGCGATATTGGGCCGCAGTATTTT.

The CDR3 DNA follows: TGTGCCAGCAGCTCACAGGGCCCCGAGGTCAACGAGCAGTACTTC. This gives the protein CASSSQGPEVNEQYF. The chain recombines TRBV5-6 with TRBJ2-7; D possibly corresponds to TRBD1 (6 bases). Germline CDR1 and CDR2: SGHDT and YYEEEE. Trimming shortened V by 3 bases and J by 5 bases, and 18 bases separated the two germline ends. CDR3 size: 15 residues.

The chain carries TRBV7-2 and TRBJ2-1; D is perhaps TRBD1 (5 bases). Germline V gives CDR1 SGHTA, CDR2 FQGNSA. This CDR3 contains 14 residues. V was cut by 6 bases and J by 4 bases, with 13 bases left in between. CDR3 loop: CASRLRADYNEQFF. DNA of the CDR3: TGTGCCAGCAGACTCAGGGCGGATTACAATGAGCAGTTCTTC.

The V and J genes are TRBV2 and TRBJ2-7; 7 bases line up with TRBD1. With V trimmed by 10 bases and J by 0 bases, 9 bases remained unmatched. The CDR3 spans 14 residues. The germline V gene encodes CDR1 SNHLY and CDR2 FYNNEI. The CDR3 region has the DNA TGTGCCACCGAACCTGACAGGGCCTCCTACGAGCAGTACTTC. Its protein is CATEPDRASYEQYF.

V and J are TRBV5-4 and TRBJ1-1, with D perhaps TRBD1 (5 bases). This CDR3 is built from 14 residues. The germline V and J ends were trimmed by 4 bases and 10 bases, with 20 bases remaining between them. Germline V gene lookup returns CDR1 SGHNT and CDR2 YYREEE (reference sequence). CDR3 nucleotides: TGTGCCAGCAGCGATGAAGACCGGGCCGGGGGAGCTTTCTTT. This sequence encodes CASSDEDRAGGAFF.

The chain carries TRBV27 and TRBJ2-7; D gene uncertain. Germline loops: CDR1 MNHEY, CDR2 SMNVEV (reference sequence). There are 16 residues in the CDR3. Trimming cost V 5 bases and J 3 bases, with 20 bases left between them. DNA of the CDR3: TGTGCCAGCAGTAGACATTCGCAAATACCATACTACGAGCAGTACTTC. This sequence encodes CASSRHSQIPYYEQYF.

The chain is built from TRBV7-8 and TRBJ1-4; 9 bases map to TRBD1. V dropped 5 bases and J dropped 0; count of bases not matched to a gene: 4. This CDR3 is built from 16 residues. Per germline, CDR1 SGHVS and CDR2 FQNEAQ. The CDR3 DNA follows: TGTGCCAGCAGCCTCCGGACAGGGGCAACTAATGAAAAACTGTTTTTT. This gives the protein CASSLRTGATNEKLFF. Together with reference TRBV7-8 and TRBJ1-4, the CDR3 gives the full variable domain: GAGVSQSPRYKVAKRGQDVALRCDPISGHVSLFWYQQALGQGPEFLTYFQNEAQLDKSGLPSDRFFAERPEGSVSTLKIQRTQQEDSAVYLCASSLRTGATNEKLFFGSGTQLSVL.

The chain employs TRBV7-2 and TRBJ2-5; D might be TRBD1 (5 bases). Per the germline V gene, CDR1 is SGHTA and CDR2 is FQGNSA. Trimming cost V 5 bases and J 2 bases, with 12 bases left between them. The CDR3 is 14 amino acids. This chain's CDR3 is CASSTRTQQETQYF. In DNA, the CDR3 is TGTGCCAGCAGCACCCGGACACAACAAGAGACCCAGTACTTC.

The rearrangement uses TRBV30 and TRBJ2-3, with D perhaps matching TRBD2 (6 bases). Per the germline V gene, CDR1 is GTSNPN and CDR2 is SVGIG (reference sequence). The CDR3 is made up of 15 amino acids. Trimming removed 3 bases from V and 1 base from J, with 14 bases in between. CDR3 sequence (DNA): TGTGCCTGGAGCTTTCGGGCTAGCGGCACAGATACGCAGTATTTT. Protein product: CAWSFRASGTDTQYF.

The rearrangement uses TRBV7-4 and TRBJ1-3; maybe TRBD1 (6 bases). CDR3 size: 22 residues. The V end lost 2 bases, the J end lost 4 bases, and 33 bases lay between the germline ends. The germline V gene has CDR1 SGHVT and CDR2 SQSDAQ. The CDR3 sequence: CASSLHRFEGTYRVSIGNTIYF. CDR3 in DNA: TGTGCCAGCAGCTTACACCGCTTTGAGGGCACTTACAGGGTGAGTATAGGAAACACCATATATTTT.

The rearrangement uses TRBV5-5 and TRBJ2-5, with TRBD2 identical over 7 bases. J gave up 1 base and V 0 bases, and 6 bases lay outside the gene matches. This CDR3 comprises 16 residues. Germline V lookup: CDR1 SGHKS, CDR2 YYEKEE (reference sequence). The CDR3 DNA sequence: TGTGCCAGCAGCTTGGGGCTAGCGGCCATCCAAGAGACCCAGTACTTC. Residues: CASSLGLAAIQETQYF.

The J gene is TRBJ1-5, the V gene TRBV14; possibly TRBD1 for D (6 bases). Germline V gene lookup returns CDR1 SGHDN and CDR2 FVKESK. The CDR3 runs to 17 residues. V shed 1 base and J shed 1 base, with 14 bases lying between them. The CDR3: CASSQVGGDMSNQPQHF. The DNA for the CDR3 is TGTGCCAGCAGCCAAGTGGGAGGGGACATGAGCAATCAGCCCCAGCATTTT.

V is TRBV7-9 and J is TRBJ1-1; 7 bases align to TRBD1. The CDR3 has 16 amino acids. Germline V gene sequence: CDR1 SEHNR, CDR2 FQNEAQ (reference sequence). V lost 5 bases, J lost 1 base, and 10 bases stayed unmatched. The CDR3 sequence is CASSREGTVPNTEAFF. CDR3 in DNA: TGTGCCAGCAGCCGGGAAGGGACAGTACCGAACACTGAAGCTTTCTTT.

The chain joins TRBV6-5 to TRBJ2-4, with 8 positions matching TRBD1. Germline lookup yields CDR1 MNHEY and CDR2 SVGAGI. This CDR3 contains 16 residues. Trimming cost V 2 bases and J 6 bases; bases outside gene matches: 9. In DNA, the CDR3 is TGTGCCAGCAGTTACCGTCAGGGGGCGGTTTTAAACATTCAGTACTTC. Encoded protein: CASSYRQGAVLNIQYF.

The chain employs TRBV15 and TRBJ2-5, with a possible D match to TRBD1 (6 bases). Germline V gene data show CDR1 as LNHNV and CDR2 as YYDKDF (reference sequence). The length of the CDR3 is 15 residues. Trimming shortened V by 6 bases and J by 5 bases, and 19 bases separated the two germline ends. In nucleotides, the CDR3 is TGTGCCACCAGTCAATCACCGACAGGAGGCGAGACCCAGTACTTC. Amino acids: CATSQSPTGGETQYF.

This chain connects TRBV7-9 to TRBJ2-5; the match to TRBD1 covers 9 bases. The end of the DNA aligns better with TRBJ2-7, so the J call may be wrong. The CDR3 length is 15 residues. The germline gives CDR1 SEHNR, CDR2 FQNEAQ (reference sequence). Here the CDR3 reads CASSTRQGGVGEQYF. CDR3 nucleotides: TGTGCCAGCAGCACTCGACAGGGGGGGGTTGGCGAGCAGTACTTC.

The CDR3 reads CASSPRGRGDTDTQYF. CDR3 DNA: TGTGCCAGCAGCCCCAGGGGGCGTGGGGACACAGATACGCAGTATTTT. The V call is TRBV9, the J call TRBJ2-3, with 8 bases that match TRBD1. CDR3 length: 16 amino acids. CDR1 SGDLS and CDR2 YYNGEE come from the germline V gene. V lost 4 bases to trimming and J lost 2 bases; unmatched junction nucleotides: 9. Combining the CDR3 with reference TRBV9 and TRBJ2-3 gives the whole variable domain DSGVTQTPKHLITATGQRVTLRCSPRSGDLSVYWYQQSLDQGLQFLIQYYNGEERAKGNILERFSAQQFPDLHSELNLSSLELGDSALYFCASSPRGRGDTDTQYFGPGTRLTVL.